These 10 T cell receptor beta chains were all obtained from the same sample, sequenced in a study of cytomegalovirus exposure and HLA in healthy donors. The study ran its PCR with 60 Vbeta and 13 Jbeta primers. Method: immunoSEQ multiplex PCR; TCRdb's copy keeps in-frame clones and lacks some. The sample lists about 200,000 clones; about 81% were seen once. Sequencing was done on a sample of PBMCs. These receptor sequences come from a woman aged 40 to 50 in good health and CMV-seronegative.

This clone is a singleton in its sample. The chain carries TRBV27 and TRBJ1-5; D is perhaps TRBD1 (5 bases). This CDR3 has 16 residues. Germline CDR1 MNHEY, CDR2 SMNVEV (reference sequence). Trimming took 3 bases from V and 3 from J, leaving 15 bases between them. In DNA form, the CDR3 reads TGTGCCAGCAGTTTCCTCCCCCGGGGGGTCAATCAGCCCCAGCATTTT. It is translated as CASSFLPRGVNQPQHF.

The chain has TRBV28 and TRBJ2-1; perhaps TRBD2 as D (6 bases). Trimming left V 2 bases short and J 0 bases short, with 14 bases between. Germline CDR1 reads MDHEN; CDR2 reads SYDVKM. The CDR3 loop spans 17 amino acids. For the CDR3, the DNA is TGTGCCAGCAGTTTAGCCCCACATAGCGGCTCCTACAATGAGCAGTTCTTC. It encodes CASSLAPHSGSYNEQFF.

J is TRBJ2-7 and V is TRBV5-4; TRBD2 aligns across 9 bases. V dropped 3 bases and J dropped 6; count of bases not matched to a gene: 4. The CDR3 sequence is 13 residues long. Germline V CDR1 and CDR2: SGHNT, YYREEE (reference sequence). This CDR3 reads CASSSGTSREQYF. In DNA form, the CDR3 reads TGTGCCAGCAGCTCTGGGACTAGCCGCGAGCAGTACTTC. Drawing the rest from reference TRBV5-4 and TRBJ2-7, the complete variable domain is ETGVTQSPTHLIKTRGQQVTLRCSSQSGHNTVSWYQQALGQGPQFIFQYYREEENGRGNFPPRFSGLQFPNYSSELNVNALELDDSALYLCASSSGTSREQYFGPGTRLTVT.

The rearrangement joins TRBV6-5 to TRBJ1-1; D is unresolved. From germline, CDR1 is MNHEY and CDR2 SVGAGI. CDR3 size: 16 residues. Trimming took off 2 bases at V and 1 base at J, with 14 bases between the two ends. As DNA, the CDR3 is TGTGCCAGCAGTTACCTTCCCGGCAGGCGGAACACTGAAGCTTTCTTT. It specifies CASSYLPGRRNTEAFF.

The chain joins TRBV12-5 to TRBJ2-5; perhaps TRBD2 as D (7 bases). The CDR3 sequence is 16 residues long. CDR1 is LGHNT and CDR2 is FRNRAP in the germline V gene. Trimming cost V 4 bases and J 5 bases, with 20 bases left between them. The CDR3 DNA sequence: TGTGCTAGTGGTTCTCCTGGGGGGGCTGAGGGGGAGACCCAGTACTTC. Its protein product is CASGSPGGAEGETQYF.

The chain is built from TRBV2 and TRBJ2-5; D remains ambiguous. V lost 2 bases, J lost 3 bases, and 7 bases lay in between. Germline values: CDR1 SNHLY, CDR2 FYNNEI. This CDR3 has 13 residues. The CDR3 reads CASSEQSKETQYF. CDR3 bases: TGTGCCAGCAGTGAACAGTCGAAAGAGACCCAGTACTTC.

V is TRBV7-3 and J is TRBJ1-2; TRBD1 matches at 7 bases. Unmatched junction bases numbered 17, after V lost 6 bases and J lost 4 bases. The germline CDR1 and CDR2 sequences are SGHTA and FQGTGA. This CDR3 comprises 17 residues. This chain's CDR3 is CASSRWGGKGGAYGYTF. The CDR3, as DNA: TGTGCCAGCAGTCGCTGGGGTGGAAAAGGGGGCGCCTATGGCTACACCTTC.

CDR3 loop: CASSLSGLAGAYNEQFF. The CDR3 nucleotides are TGTGCCAGCAGTTTATCGGGACTAGCGGGAGCCTACAATGAGCAGTTCTTC. The chain joins TRBV27 to TRBJ2-1; 14 nucleotides match TRBD2. V lost 0 bases and J lost 2; bases outside the gene matches: 0. Per germline, CDR1 MNHEY and CDR2 SMNVEV (reference sequence). The CDR3 consists of 17 residues.

The sample holds one count of this clone. The chain recombines TRBV30 with TRBJ2-1; D is unresolved. V lost 7 bases, J lost 0 bases, and 10 bases lay in between. In germline, CDR1 is GTSNPN, CDR2 SVGIG (reference sequence). This CDR3 spans 13 amino acids. CDR3 region: CALIESSYNEQFF. The CDR3 nucleotides read TGTGCCTTAATTGAGAGCTCCTACAATGAGCAGTTCTTC.

V is TRBV9 and J is TRBJ1-1; no firm D call. Trimming took 0 bases from V and 0 from J, leaving 12 bases between them. The length of the CDR3 is 16 residues. From germline, CDR1 is SGDLS and CDR2 YYNGEE. The CDR3 DNA reads TGTGCCAGCAGCGTAGGGCCGGCGGAGATGAACACTGAAGCTTTCTTT. Protein sequence: CASSVGPAEMNTEAFF.